The source of this T cell receptor (beta chain) is a study of tumor-infiltrating lymphocytes in primary liver carcinoma. The germline V and J ends were trimmed by 8 bases and 2 bases, with 11 bases remaining between them. This CDR3 region has 13 residues. A primer in the constant region served to generate TCR beta cDNA from around 500 ng of total RNA. Sequencing libraries for TCR beta derived from three nested multiplex PCR rounds that used slightly modified ARM-PCR. Each of the first two PCR rounds ran nine to ten cycles with TRBV1-TRBV30 forward and C-beta reverse primers. MiXCR was run by TCRdb on the multiplex PCR reads, yielding one entry per CDR3 protein. The sample has 300,000 to 350,000 distinct CDR3 sequences, less than 75% seen once. Blood RNA was derived from unsorted whole blood, and germline DNA was extracted too. This clonotype occurred a few times.

This TCR was recovered from a man aged 35 to 55 with primary liver carcinoma and hepatitis B virus infection. The chain employs TRBV12-3 or TRBV12-4 and TRBJ2-3; possible D gene TRBD1, 6 bases. The sample was peripheral blood. The CDR3 DNA is TGTGCCAGCGGGCCAGGGGTCACAGATACGCAGTATTTT. Translated, it gives CASGPGVTDTQYF.